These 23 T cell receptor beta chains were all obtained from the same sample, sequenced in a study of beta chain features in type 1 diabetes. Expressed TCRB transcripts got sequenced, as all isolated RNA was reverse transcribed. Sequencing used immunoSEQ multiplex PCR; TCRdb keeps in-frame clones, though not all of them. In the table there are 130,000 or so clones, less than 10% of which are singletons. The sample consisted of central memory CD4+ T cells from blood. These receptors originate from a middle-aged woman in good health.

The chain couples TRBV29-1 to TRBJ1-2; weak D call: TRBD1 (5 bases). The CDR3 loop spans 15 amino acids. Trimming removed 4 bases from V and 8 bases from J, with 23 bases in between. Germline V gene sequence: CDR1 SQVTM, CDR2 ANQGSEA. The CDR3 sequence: CSVGQGGAGIGGYTF. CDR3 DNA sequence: TGCAGCGTTGGACAAGGCGGGGCCGGAATAGGCGGCTACACCTTC. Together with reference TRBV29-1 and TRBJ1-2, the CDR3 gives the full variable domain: SAVISQKPSRDICQRGTSLTIQCQVDSQVTMMFWYRQQPGQSLTLIATANQGSEATYESGFVIDKFPISRPNLTFSTLTVSNMSPEDSSIYLCSVGQGGAGIGGYTFGSGTRLTVV.

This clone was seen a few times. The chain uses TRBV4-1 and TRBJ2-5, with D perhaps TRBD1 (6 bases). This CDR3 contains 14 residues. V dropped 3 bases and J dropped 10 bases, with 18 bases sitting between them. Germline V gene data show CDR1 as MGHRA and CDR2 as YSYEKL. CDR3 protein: CASSQTGSRDGQYF. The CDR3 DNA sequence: TGCGCCAGCAGCCAGACAGGTTCAAGAGATGGCCAGTACTTC.

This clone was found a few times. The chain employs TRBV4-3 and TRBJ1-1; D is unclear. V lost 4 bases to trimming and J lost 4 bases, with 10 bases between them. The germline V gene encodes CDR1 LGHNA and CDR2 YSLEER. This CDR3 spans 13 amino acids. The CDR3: CASSPLDGTEAFF. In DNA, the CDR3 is TGCGCCAGCAGCCCCTTAGATGGCACTGAAGCTTTCTTT.

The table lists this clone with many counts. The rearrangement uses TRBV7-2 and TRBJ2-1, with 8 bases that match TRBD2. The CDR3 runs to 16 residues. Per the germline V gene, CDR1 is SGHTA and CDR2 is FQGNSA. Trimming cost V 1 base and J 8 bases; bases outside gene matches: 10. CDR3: CASSLESGRALHEQFF. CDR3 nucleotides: TGTGCCAGCAGCTTAGAGTCCGGGAGGGCGTTGCATGAGCAGTTCTTC.

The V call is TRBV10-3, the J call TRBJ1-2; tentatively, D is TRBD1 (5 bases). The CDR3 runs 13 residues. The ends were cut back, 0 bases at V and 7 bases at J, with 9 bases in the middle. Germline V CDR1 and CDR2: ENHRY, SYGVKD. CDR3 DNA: TGTGCCATCAGTGAGTCGGGGGGGACTGGCTACACCTTC. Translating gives CAISESGGTGYTF.

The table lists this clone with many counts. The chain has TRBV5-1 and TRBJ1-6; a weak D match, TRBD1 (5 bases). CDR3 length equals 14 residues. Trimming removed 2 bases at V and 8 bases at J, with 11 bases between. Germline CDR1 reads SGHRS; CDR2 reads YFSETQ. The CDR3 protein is CASSFTGVDSPLHF. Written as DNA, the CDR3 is TGCGCCAGCAGCTTTACGGGGGTCGATTCACCCCTCCACTTT. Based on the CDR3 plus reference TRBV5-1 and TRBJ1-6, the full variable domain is KAGVTQTPRYLIKTRGQQVTLSCSPISGHRSVSWYQQTPGQGLQFLFEYFSETQRNKGNFPGRFSGRQFSNSRSEMNVSTLELGDSALYLCASSFTGVDSPLHFGNGTRLTVT.

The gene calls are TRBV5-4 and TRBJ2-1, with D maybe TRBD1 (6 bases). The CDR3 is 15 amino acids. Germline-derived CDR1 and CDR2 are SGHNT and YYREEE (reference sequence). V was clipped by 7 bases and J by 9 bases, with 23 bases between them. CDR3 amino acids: CASAPQQGWEGEQFF. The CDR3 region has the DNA TGTGCCAGCGCACCACAACAGGGTTGGGAAGGTGAGCAGTTCTTC.

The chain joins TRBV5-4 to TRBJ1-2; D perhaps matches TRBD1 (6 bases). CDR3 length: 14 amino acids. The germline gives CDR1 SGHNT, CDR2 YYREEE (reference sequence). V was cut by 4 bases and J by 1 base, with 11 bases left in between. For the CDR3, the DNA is TGTGCCAGCAGCGCAGGGGCGAATAACTATGGCTACACCTTC. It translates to CASSAGANNYGYTF.

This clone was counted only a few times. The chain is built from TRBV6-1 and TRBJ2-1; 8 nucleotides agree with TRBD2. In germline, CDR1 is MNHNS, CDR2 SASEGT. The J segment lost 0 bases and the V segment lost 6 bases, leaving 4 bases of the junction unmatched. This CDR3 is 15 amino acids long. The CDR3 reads CASRSGGTSYNEQFF. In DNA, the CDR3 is TGTGCCAGCAGGAGCGGGGGCACCTCCTACAATGAGCAGTTCTTC.

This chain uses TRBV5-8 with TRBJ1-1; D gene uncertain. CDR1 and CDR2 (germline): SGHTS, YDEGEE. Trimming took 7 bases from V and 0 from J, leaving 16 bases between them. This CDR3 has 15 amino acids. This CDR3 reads CASGRGVFVNTEAFF. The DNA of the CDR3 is TGTGCCAGCGGCCGAGGTGTTTTCGTGAACACTGAAGCTTTCTTT.

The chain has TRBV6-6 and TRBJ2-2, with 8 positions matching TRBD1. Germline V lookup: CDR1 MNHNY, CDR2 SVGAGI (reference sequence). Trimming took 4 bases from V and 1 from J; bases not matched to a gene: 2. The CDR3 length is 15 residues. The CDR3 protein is CASSSGQGNTGELFF. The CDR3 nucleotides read TGTGCCAGCAGTTCCGGACAGGGGAACACCGGGGAGCTGTTTTTT.

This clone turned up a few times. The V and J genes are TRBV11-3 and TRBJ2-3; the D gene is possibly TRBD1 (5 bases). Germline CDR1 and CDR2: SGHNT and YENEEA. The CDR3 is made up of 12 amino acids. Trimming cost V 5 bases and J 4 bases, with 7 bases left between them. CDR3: CASSPTADTQYF. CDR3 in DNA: TGTGCCAGCAGCCCGACAGCAGATACGCAGTATTTT.

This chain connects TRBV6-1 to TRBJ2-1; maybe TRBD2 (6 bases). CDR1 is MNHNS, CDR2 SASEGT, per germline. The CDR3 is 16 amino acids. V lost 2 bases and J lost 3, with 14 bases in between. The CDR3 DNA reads TGTGCCAGCAGTGAATATGCCGCGGAGGGCTACAATGAGCAGTTCTTC. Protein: CASSEYAAEGYNEQFF.

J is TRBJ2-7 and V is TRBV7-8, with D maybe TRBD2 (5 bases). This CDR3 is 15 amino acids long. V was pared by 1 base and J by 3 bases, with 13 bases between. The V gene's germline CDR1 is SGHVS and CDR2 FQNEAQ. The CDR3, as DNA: TGTGCCAGCAGCTTAGACCGGGGATCGAACTACGAGCAGTACTTC. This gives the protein CASSLDRGSNYEQYF.

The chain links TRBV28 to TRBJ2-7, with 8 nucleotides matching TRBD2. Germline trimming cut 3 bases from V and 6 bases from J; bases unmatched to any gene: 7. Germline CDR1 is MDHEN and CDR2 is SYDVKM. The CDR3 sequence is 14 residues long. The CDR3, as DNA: TGTGCCAGCAGTTTCTCCGGGGGGGCTTTCGAGCAGTACTTC. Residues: CASSFSGGAFEQYF.

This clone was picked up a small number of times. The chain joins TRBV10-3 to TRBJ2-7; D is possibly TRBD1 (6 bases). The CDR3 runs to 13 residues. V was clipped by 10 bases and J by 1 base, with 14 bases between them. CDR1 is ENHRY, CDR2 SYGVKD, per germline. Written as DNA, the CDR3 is TGTGCCACCGGGACATTGGAATCCTACGAGCAGTACTTC. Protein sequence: CATGTLESYEQYF.

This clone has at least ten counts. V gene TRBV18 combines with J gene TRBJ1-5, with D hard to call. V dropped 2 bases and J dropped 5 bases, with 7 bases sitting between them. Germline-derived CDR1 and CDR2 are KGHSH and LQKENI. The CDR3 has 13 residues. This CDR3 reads CASSPFRDQPQHF. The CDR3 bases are TGTGCCAGCTCACCATTCCGGGATCAGCCCCAGCATTTT.

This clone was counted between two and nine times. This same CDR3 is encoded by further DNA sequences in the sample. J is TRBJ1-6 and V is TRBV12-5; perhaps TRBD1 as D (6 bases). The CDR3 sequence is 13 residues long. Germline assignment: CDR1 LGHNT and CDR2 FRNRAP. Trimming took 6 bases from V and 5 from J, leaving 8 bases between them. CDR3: CASGQGNNSPLHF. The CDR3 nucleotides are TGTGCTAGTGGACAGGGTAATAATTCACCCCTCCACTTT.

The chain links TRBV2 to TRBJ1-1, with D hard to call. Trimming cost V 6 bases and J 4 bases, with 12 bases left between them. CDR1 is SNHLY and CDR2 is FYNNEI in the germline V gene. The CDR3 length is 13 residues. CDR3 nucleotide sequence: TGTGCCAGCAGGAAAGGAGGATCCACTGAAGCTTTCTTT. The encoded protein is CASRKGGSTEAFF.

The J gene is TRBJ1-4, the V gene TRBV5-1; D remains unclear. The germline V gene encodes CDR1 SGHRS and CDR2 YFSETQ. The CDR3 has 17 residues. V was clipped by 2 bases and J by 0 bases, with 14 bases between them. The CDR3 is CASSLDGGDATNEKLFF. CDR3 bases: TGCGCCAGCAGCTTAGACGGAGGAGATGCAACTAATGAAAAACTGTTTTTT.

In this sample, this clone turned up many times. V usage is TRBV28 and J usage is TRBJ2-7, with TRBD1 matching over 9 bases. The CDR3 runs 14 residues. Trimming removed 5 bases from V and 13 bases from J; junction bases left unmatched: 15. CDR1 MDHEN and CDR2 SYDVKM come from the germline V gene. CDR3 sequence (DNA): TGTGCCAGCAGTCCGGGACAGGGAGGGGCTGTAGGATACTTC. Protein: CASSPGQGGAVGYF.

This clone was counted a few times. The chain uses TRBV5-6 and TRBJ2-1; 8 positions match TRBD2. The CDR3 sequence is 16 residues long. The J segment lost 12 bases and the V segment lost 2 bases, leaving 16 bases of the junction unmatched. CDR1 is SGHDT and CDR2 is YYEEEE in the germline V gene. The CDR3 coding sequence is TGTGCCAGCAGCTTAGTTAGCGGGGCCGGGAAGGCCCGGCAGTTCTTC. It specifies CASSLVSGAGKARQFF.

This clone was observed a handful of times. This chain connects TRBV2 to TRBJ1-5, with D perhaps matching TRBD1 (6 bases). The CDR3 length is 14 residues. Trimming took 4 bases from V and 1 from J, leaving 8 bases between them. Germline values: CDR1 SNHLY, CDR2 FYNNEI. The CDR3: CASSGQGSNQPQHF. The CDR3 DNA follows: TGTGCCAGCAGTGGGCAGGGGAGCAATCAGCCCCAGCATTTT.